The 13 T cell receptor beta chains listed next were all sequenced from one sample in a study of Graves' ophthalmopathy and Graves' hyperthyroidism. As the template, RNA transcripts were used to amplify TCR beta CDR3 regions. First-round RT-PCR with HTBI primers preceded a second-round multiplex PCR. TCRdb itself ran the multiplex PCR reads through MiXCR, one entry per CDR3 protein. The profile covers fewer than 650,000 distinct CDR3 sequences, with approximately 22% appearing a single time and around 6.5% taken by the ten largest. Sequencing used peripheral blood. These TCRs come from a woman aged 18-29 years with stable Graves' hyperthyroidism. Some clones in this sample may be carry-over from other donors' samples.

V gene TRBV30 combines with J gene TRBJ1-2; D unresolved. The ends were cut back, 0 bases at V and 5 bases at J, with 13 bases in the middle. Germline V gives CDR1 GTSNPN, CDR2 SVGIG (reference sequence). This CDR3 contains 14 residues. The CDR3 bases are TGTGCCTGGAGTGTGGTCGGACCTGGATATGGCTACACCTTC. Translated: CAWSVVGPGYGYTF.

This clonotype was seen at least ten times. The rearrangement uses TRBV6-1 and TRBJ2-5; TRBD1 matches at 9 bases. This CDR3 is 16 amino acids long. From germline, CDR1 is MNHNS and CDR2 SASEGT. V was clipped by 5 bases and J by 4 bases; unmatched bases: 11. The CDR3 spells CASSQTGTGIRETQYF. In DNA, the CDR3 is TGTGCCAGCAGTCAAACCGGGACAGGGATCCGAGAGACCCAGTACTTC.

Many counts were recorded for this clonotype. The chain is built from TRBV25-1 and TRBJ2-2, with 11 bases fitting TRBD1. Germline trimming cut 11 bases from V and 2 bases from J; bases unmatched to any gene: 4. The CDR3 spans 14 residues. Germline V lookup: CDR1 MGHDK, CDR2 SYGVNS. CDR3 in amino acids: CAADRGLNTGELFF. In DNA form, the CDR3 reads TGTGCCGCGGACAGGGGGCTCAACACCGGGGAGCTGTTTTTT.

This clonotype was seen ten or more times. The chain is built from TRBV20-1 and TRBJ1-1, with D possibly TRBD1 on 5 matching bases. This CDR3 is 13 amino acids long. Trimming cost V 3 bases and J 0 bases, with 8 bases left between them. Germline CDR1 is DFQATT and CDR2 is SNEGSKA (reference sequence). For the CDR3, the DNA is TGCAGTGCTAGCGACAGCATGAACACTGAAGCTTTCTTT. This codes for CSASDSMNTEAFF.

This chain uses TRBV20-1 with TRBJ2-7; D may be TRBD2 (6 bases). This CDR3 is built from 12 residues. Deletions cut 6 bases from V and 2 bases from J, with 11 bases between. From germline, CDR1 is DFQATT and CDR2 SNEGSKA (reference sequence). The CDR3 is CSASAGTYEQYF. The CDR3 bases are TGCAGTGCATCGGCGGGAACCTACGAGCAGTACTTC.

This clonotype was picked up a small number of times. The rearrangement links TRBV13 to TRBJ2-1, with unresolved D. There are 13 residues in the CDR3. The V gene's germline CDR1 is PRHDT and CDR2 FYEKMQ (reference sequence). The germline V and J ends were trimmed by 4 bases and 6 bases, with 10 bases remaining between them. CDR3 in amino acids: CASSSQPPNEQFF. The CDR3 coding sequence is TGTGCCAGCAGCTCCCAACCCCCCAATGAGCAGTTCTTC.

This clonotype occurred many times. The rearrangement uses TRBV20-1 and TRBJ1-5, with D uncertain. Germline V gene lookup returns CDR1 DFQATT and CDR2 SNEGSKA (reference sequence). CDR3 size: 12 residues. V was pared by 2 bases and J by 4 bases, with 6 bases between. The CDR3 here is CSARRANQPQHF. CDR3 in DNA: TGCAGTGCTAGACGGGCTAATCAGCCCCAGCATTTT.

This clonotype was observed many times. This sequence joins TRBV5-1 and TRBJ2-7, with D uncertain. With 3 bases removed from V and 5 bases from J, the gap between germline ends came to 18 bases. Germline CDR1 is SGHRS and CDR2 is YFSETQ. CDR3 length equals 15 residues. The CDR3 coding sequence is TGCGCCAGCAGCTCTCTCAGATGGGCAAACAACGAGCAGTACTTC. Amino acid sequence: CASSSLRWANNEQYF.

The V gene is TRBV30, the J gene TRBJ2-7, with a possible D match to TRBD1 (6 bases). V was trimmed by 4 bases and J by 0 bases, leaving 13 bases between them. Germline V gene data show CDR1 as GTSNPN and CDR2 as SVGIG (reference sequence). This CDR3 is built from 14 residues. The CDR3 loop is CAWTIRGISYEQYF. The CDR3, as DNA: TGTGCCTGGACCATAAGGGGGATCTCCTACGAGCAGTACTTC.

This clonotype was seen ten or more times. This sequence joins TRBV27 and TRBJ2-5, with D unresolved. Germline V CDR1 and CDR2: MNHEY, SMNVEV (reference sequence). V was clipped by 5 bases and J by 8 bases, with 15 bases between them. This CDR3 is 13 amino acids long. This chain's CDR3 is CASSPQGKRTQYF. The CDR3 nucleotides read TGTGCCAGCAGTCCACAAGGGAAGAGAACCCAGTACTTC.

This clonotype came up a few times. With a much larger clone just one base away, this may be a read error. This chain connects TRBV4-1 to TRBJ2-5; 9 nucleotides match TRBD2. The length of the CDR3 is 16 residues. V gave up 1 base and J gave up 5 bases; unmatched junction bases: 8. Germline CDR1 MGHRA, CDR2 YSYEKL. For the CDR3, the DNA is TGCGCCAGCAGCCAAGTTGGCGGGAGGGCCGGGGAGACCCAGTACTTC. Translated, it gives CASSQVGGRAGETQYF.

This clonotype was seen more than once but under ten times. V usage is TRBV30 and J usage is TRBJ1-1; D perhaps matches TRBD1 (6 bases). The CDR3 length is 12 residues. Trimming shortened V by 3 bases and J by 7 bases, and 12 bases separated the two germline ends. The germline gives CDR1 GTSNPN, CDR2 SVGIG (reference sequence). CDR3 nucleotides: TGTGCCTGGAGCGCTCGACAGGTTGAAGCTTTCTTT. Protein: CAWSARQVEAFF.

The genes are TRBV19 and TRBJ1-1; D possibly corresponds to TRBD1 (6 bases). CDR1 is LNHDA and CDR2 is SQIVND in the germline V gene (reference sequence). V was clipped by 5 bases and J by 4 bases, with 14 bases between them. This CDR3 region has 14 residues. The CDR3 DNA is TGTGCCAGTAGTCCGATCGACAGGAGCACTGAAGCTTTCTTT. Amino acids: CASSPIDRSTEAFF.